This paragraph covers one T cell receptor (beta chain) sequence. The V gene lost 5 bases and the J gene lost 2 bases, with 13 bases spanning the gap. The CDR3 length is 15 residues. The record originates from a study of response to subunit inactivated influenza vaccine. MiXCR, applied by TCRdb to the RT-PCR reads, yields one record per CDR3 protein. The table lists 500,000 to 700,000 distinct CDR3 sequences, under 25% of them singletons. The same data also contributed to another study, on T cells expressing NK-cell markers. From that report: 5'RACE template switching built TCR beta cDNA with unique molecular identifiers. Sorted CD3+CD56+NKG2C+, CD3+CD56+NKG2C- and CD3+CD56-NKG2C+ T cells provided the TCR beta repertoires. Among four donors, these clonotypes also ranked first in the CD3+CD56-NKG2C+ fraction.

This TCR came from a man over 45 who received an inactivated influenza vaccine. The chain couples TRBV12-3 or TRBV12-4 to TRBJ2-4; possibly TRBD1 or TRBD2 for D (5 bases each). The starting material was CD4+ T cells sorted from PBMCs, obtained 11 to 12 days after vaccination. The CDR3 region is CASSPRDPSKNIQYF. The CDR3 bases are TGTGCCAGCAGTCCAAGGGACCCTTCCAAAAACATTCAGTACTTC.